This record looks at one TCR beta chain sequence and its context. Its antigen is still unknown. This CDR3 is built from 15 residues. Germline CDR1 is MNHEY and CDR2 is SMNVEV (reference sequence). Trimming removed 2 bases at V and 2 bases at J, with 10 bases between. These data belong to a study of neurological immune-mediated disorders. Study findings and constraints: The absence of any CDR3 amino acid sequence shared by expanded clones across subjects suggests that repertoires were private in all groups. HTLV-1-associated myelopathy had the most TCR clonal expansion, and multiple sclerosis had the least, less than healthy controls.

cDNA synthesis was performed by 5'RACE with 10-nucleotide random UMIs. TCRdb reprocessed the 5' RACE reads with MiXCR, giving one entry per CDR3 protein. The sample lists more than 50,000 distinct CDR3 sequences, 9.5% to 12% seen once, with about 1.7% in the top ten. Unsorted libraries came from 2 million PBMCs stored at -80 °C. This rearrangement joins TRBV27 to TRBJ1-5; possible D gene TRBD1, 6 bases. The sample was PBMCs. The sequence was collected from a man aged 60-69 years in good health. The CDR3 nucleotides read TGTGCCAGCAGTTTAAGGACAGAGGGCAATCAGCCCCAGCATTTT. Its translation: CASSLRTEGNQPQHF.